One and the same sample provided the 16 T cell receptor beta chains below, sequenced in a study of blood T cells in healthy people across ages. Using a J-beta primer mix together with a sample-barcoded 5' primer, a second PCR was run for roughly 6 to 11 cycles. In TCRdb, the 5' RACE reads were re-called with MiXCR into one record per CDR3 protein. The sample shows about 1.8 million distinct CDR3 sequences, around half of them seen only once. The specimen was blood. The receptors here all came from a woman aged 40-49 years in good health.

In nucleotides, the CDR3 is TGTGCCACCAGTGACGCCGAGACAGACCAAGAGACCCAGTACTTC. Its protein product is CATSDAETDQETQYF. The V and J genes are TRBV24-1 and TRBJ2-5; D perhaps matches TRBD1 (5 bases). Deletions cut 4 bases from V and 0 bases from J, with 11 bases between. CDR3 length: 15 amino acids. Germline loops: CDR1 KGHDR, CDR2 SFDVKD.

This sequence joins TRBV28 and TRBJ2-1; no clear D. Germline V gene data show CDR1 as MDHEN and CDR2 as SYDVKM. This CDR3 contains 16 residues. Deletions cut 4 bases from V and 0 bases from J, with 13 bases between. The CDR3 DNA reads as TGTGCCAGCAGTTCAGGAGCCGAAGTCTCCTACAATGAGCAGTTCTTC. This gives the protein CASSSGAEVSYNEQFF.

The chain employs TRBV15 and TRBJ2-1; D not resolved. V was clipped by 1 base and J by 4 bases, with 8 bases between them. Germline CDR1 reads LNHNV; CDR2 reads YYDKDF (reference sequence). The CDR3 has 14 amino acids. CDR3 in DNA: TGTGCCACCAGCAGAGGGGAAGCGTACAATGAGCAGTTCTTC. It specifies CATSRGEAYNEQFF.

The CDR3 nucleotides read TGCAGTGCTTTACAGGGGGCCGGGGCCAAAAACATTCAGTACTTC. Translation: CSALQGAGAKNIQYF. This chain links TRBV20-1 with TRBJ2-4; 9 bases are a match to TRBD1. The CDR3 totals 15 residues. Germline V gene sequence: CDR1 DFQATT, CDR2 SNEGSKA (reference sequence). V lost 5 bases to trimming and J lost 1 base; unmatched junction nucleotides: 6.

This clonotype came up a few times. The J gene is TRBJ2-7, the V gene TRBV7-2; tentatively, D is TRBD1 (6 bases). The CDR3 sequence is 14 residues long. Germline CDR1 reads SGHTA; CDR2 reads FQGNSA. Trimming shortened V by 5 bases and J by 1 base, and 12 bases separated the two germline ends. Written as DNA, the CDR3 is TGTGCCAGCAGCGGGCAAAGGGGGTCCTACGAGCAGTACTTC. This encodes CASSGQRGSYEQYF.

This clonotype was counted a few times. The chain links TRBV20-1 to TRBJ1-5, with D perhaps TRBD1 (6 bases). This CDR3 contains 18 residues. V dropped 3 bases and J dropped 2 bases, with 23 bases sitting between them. Germline V gene lookup returns CDR1 DFQATT and CDR2 SNEGSKA (reference sequence). The CDR3 DNA is TGCAGTGCTAGGGTCCATCGGGACACCTGGAGAGGCAATCAGCCCCAGCATTTT. It codes for CSARVHRDTWRGNQPQHF.

The chain couples TRBV6-5 to TRBJ1-6; no clear D gene. V was shortened by 0 bases and J by 0 bases, with 6 bases between the two germline ends. Germline V CDR1 and CDR2: MNHEY, SVGAGI. The CDR3 extends over 16 amino acids. CDR3 nucleotides: TGTGCCAGCAGTTACTCGACAAGCTCCTATAATTCACCCCTCCACTTT. Translation: CASSYSTSSYNSPLHF.

The chain links TRBV14 to TRBJ2-1, with D tentatively TRBD2 (6 bases). The CDR3 totals 14 residues. Between the trimmed V and J ends, which lost 8 bases and 9 bases, there was a span of 20 bases. Per germline, CDR1 SGHDN and CDR2 FVKESK. CDR3 DNA sequence: TGTGCCAGCGGCCGGGACTCCTTAAGGGTTGAGCAGTTCTTC. Encoded protein: CASGRDSLRVEQFF. Full variable domain (rest looked up from reference TRBV14 and TRBJ2-1): EAGVTQFPSHSVIEKGQTVTLRCDPISGHDNLYWYRRVMGKEIKFLLHFVKESKQDESGMPNNRFLAERTGGTYSTLKVQPAELEDSGVYFCASGRDSLRVEQFFGPGTRLTVL.

The table lists this clonotype with a few counts. CDR3 bases: TGCGCCAGCAGCCCTGGGACGGACATTCAGTACTTC. Translation gives CASSPGTDIQYF. The V gene is TRBV5-1, the J gene TRBJ2-4; D may match TRBD1 or TRBD2 (5 bases each). V shed 4 bases and J shed 8 bases, with 10 bases lying between them. The CDR3 spans 12 residues. CDR1 and CDR2 (germline): SGHRS, YFSETQ.

This clonotype occurred many times. V gene TRBV18 combines with J gene TRBJ2-4; 9 nucleotides line up with TRBD2. V was clipped by 0 bases and J by 2 bases; unmatched bases: 5. In germline, CDR1 is KGHSH, CDR2 LQKENI. The CDR3 has 17 amino acids. This CDR3 reads CASSPPLTSGTKNIQYF. The CDR3 DNA is TGTGCCAGCTCACCACCGTTGACTAGCGGCACCAAAAACATTCAGTACTTC.

The chain combines TRBV7-3 with TRBJ1-6; D unclear. Deletions cut 2 bases from V and 5 bases from J, with 7 bases between. The germline CDR1 and CDR2 sequences are SGHTA and FQGTGA. This CDR3 is 14 amino acids long. The CDR3 coding sequence is TGTGCCAGCAGCTTATCAAGTGATAATTCACCCCTCCACTTT. Amino acids: CASSLSSDNSPLHF.

This chain links TRBV7-2 with TRBJ1-1, with 9 bases matching TRBD1. J lost 10 bases, V lost 1 base, and 1 base had no gene match. Germline CDR1 SGHTA, CDR2 FQGNSA. CDR3 size: 12 residues. The CDR3 DNA is TGTGCCAGCAGCTTAGACAGGGGGCTAGCTTTCTTT. The encoded protein is CASSLDRGLAFF.

This clonotype has more than one count but fewer than ten. For the CDR3, the DNA is TGCGCCAGCAGCGGAGGACAGGGGATAGGGCAAGAGACCCAGTACTTC. Amino acids: CASSGGQGIGQETQYF. The chain has TRBV5-1 and TRBJ2-5; TRBD1 matches 9 bases. The CDR3 length is 16 residues. Per the germline V gene, CDR1 is SGHRS and CDR2 is YFSETQ. J lost 2 bases, V lost 4 bases, and 9 bases had no gene match.

The chain couples TRBV24-1 to TRBJ1-2; D may be TRBD1 (6 bases). The CDR3 is 12 amino acids. Trimming cost V 4 bases and J 8 bases, with 10 bases left between them. Germline V gives CDR1 KGHDR, CDR2 SFDVKD. Here the CDR3 reads CATSEGARGYTF. Written as DNA, the CDR3 is TGTGCCACCAGTGAGGGGGCGCGGGGCTACACCTTC.

V usage is TRBV20-1 and J usage is TRBJ2-1; D gene uncertain. Germline CDR1 DFQATT, CDR2 SNEGSKA (reference sequence). The CDR3 extends over 12 amino acids. V was pared by 6 bases and J by 8 bases, with 14 bases between. CDR3 protein: CSARWRYDEQFF. The CDR3 DNA follows: TGCAGTGCCCGTTGGCGGTACGATGAGCAGTTCTTC.

This clonotype has more than one count but fewer than ten. The J gene is TRBJ2-5, the V gene TRBV7-6; 11 positions match TRBD2. Germline assignment: CDR1 SGHVS and CDR2 FNYEAQ. Trimming removed 4 bases from V and 4 bases from J; junction bases left unmatched: 8. The CDR3 sequence is 16 residues long. CDR3 DNA sequence: TGTGCCAGCAGCTCCCGTTATAGCGGGGGGGCAGAGACCCAGTACTTC. This sequence encodes CASSSRYSGGAETQYF.